This TCR beta chain originates from a study of T cell clones after liver transplantation. Overall study results and limits: Rather than being deleted, graft donor-reactive T cells may have moved into the graft.

To note about this clone: Antigen specificity is unknown.

Repertoires were generated with immunoSEQ multiplex PCR, while TCRdb's copy carries only in-frame clones and drops some. Of around 30,000 clones listed, about 94% were seen once; the top ten hold 25% to 30%. V dropped 6 bases and J dropped 5 bases, with 11 bases sitting between them. The CDR3 covers 13 residues. Germline-derived CDR1 and CDR2 are ENHRY and SYGVKD. The TCR originated in a human patient who received a liver transplant. The T cells may come from the graft donor. The sample here was CD8+ T cells from blood, taken 12 months after liver transplant. The chain employs TRBV10-3 and TRBJ2-1; D is undetermined. The CDR3 here is CAIRGGEDNEQFF. DNA of the CDR3: TGTGCCATCAGGGGCGGCGAGGACAATGAGCAGTTCTTC.